A single sample is the source of the 8 T cell receptor beta chains below, sequenced in a study of shared clonotypes between healthy human individuals. Sequencing was performed with immunoSEQ multiplex PCR; in TCRdb, only in-frame clones are kept and a portion is missing. The table has about 2,500,000 clones, roughly nine tenths seen once. Source material: naive CD4+ T cells sorted from blood. Subset given: CD45RA+ positively selected. Every receptor here comes from a man between 18 and 35 years old in good health.

V is TRBV5-1 and J is TRBJ2-5, with 9 bases lining up with TRBD2. The CDR3 contains 14 residues. Germline CDR1 reads SGHRS; CDR2 reads YFSETQ. Trimming removed 2 bases from V and 3 bases from J; junction bases left unmatched: 2. The CDR3 reads CASSFAGGKETQYF. The CDR3 nucleotides read TGCGCCAGCAGCTTCGCGGGGGGGAAAGAGACCCAGTACTTC.

The chain combines TRBV5-4 with TRBJ1-2, with 9 bases identical to TRBD1. Germline V lookup: CDR1 SGHNT, CDR2 YYREEE (reference sequence). J gave up 5 bases and V 5 bases, and 4 bases lay outside the gene matches. The CDR3 sequence is 13 residues long. In nucleotides, the CDR3 is TGTGCCAGCAGGGGACAGGGCGGGTATGGCTACACCTTC. Its protein is CASRGQGGYGYTF.

The chain uses TRBV4-1 and TRBJ2-1, with TRBD2 as a possible D gene (5 bases). V shed 4 bases and J shed 6 bases, with 10 bases lying between them. The CDR3 extends over 13 amino acids. The germline V gene encodes CDR1 MGHRA and CDR2 YSYEKL. In DNA form, the CDR3 reads TGCGCCAGCAGCCTAAACAGCGGCAATGAGCAGTTCTTC. Residues: CASSLNSGNEQFF.

This chain uses TRBV19 with TRBJ2-7; D is perhaps TRBD1 or TRBD2 (6 bases each). This CDR3 is built from 15 residues. Trimming took 5 bases from V and 0 from J, leaving 14 bases between them. Germline-derived CDR1 and CDR2 are LNHDA and SQIVND (reference sequence). The CDR3 nucleotides read TGTGCCAGTAGTCCGAAGGGGGGCACCTCCTACGAGCAGTACTTC. Translating it yields CASSPKGGTSYEQYF.

The CDR3 loop reads CASSLVDRGFQETQYF. The CDR3 bases are TGTGCCAGCAGCCTTGTGGACAGGGGGTTCCAAGAGACCCAGTACTTC. The V and J genes are TRBV7-2 and TRBJ2-5; 10 positions match TRBD1. V shed 5 bases and J 1 base; nucleotides not matched to a gene: 7. Germline V gene lookup returns CDR1 SGHTA and CDR2 FQGNSA. CDR3 length: 16 amino acids.

The chain is built from TRBV7-2 and TRBJ2-5, with TRBD2 matching over 7 bases. CDR3 size: 14 residues. Trimming cost V 5 bases and J 4 bases; bases outside gene matches: 7. The germline gives CDR1 SGHTA, CDR2 FQGNSA. The CDR3 nucleotides read TGTGCCAGCAGCCCGCCTTCGGGAGGAGAGACCCAGTACTTC. It yields the protein CASSPPSGGETQYF.

In nucleotides, the CDR3 is TGTGCCAGCAGTGTGGATAGCGGCACCAAAAACATTCAGTACTTC. It translates to CASSVDSGTKNIQYF. This rearrangement joins TRBV6-4 to TRBJ2-4, with D possibly TRBD2 on 6 matching bases. The germline V gene encodes CDR1 MRHNA and CDR2 SNTAGT. Trimming removed 4 bases at V and 2 bases at J, with 12 bases between. The CDR3 contains 15 residues.

The V call is TRBV10-1, the J call TRBJ1-2, with 7 bases that match TRBD1. CDR3 length equals 13 residues. CDR1 WNHNN and CDR2 SYGVQD come from the germline V gene (reference sequence). V shed 6 bases, J shed 7 bases, and the junction held 8 bases outside the gene matches. The CDR3 DNA is TGCGCCAGCAGCCTGGACAGGACGGGTGGCTACACCTTC. Translated, it gives CASSLDRTGGYTF.